Following are 17 T cell receptor beta chains from one sample sequenced in a study of HIV-infected patients and healthy controls. No cell fractionation was done, so the repertoire covers all unsorted peripheral blood T cells. About 500 ng RNA was reverse transcribed with alpha and beta constant-region primers. Each of the alpha and beta chains got its own library through chain-specific third strand synthesis with indices. TCRdb independently ran MiXCR on the 5' RACE reads; one entry per CDR3 protein. Found here are over 9,000 distinct CDR3 sequences, around 8.2% of them singletons; the top ten hold around 36%. Specimen: blood, collected before antiretroviral therapy. The receptor source for this set is an adult with HIV infection. The donor label of this sample is uncertain.

This clonotype was seen at least ten times. This sequence joins TRBV20-1 and TRBJ2-7; TRBD1 matches at 9 bases. The CDR3 extends over 15 amino acids. Germline loops: CDR1 DFQATT, CDR2 SNEGSKA (reference sequence). V lost 0 bases and J lost 3; bases outside the gene matches: 6. This chain's CDR3 is CSARDPGQGRYEQYF. The CDR3 nucleotides are TGCAGTGCTAGAGACCCGGGACAGGGACGCTACGAGCAGTACTTC.

In its sample, this clonotype was seen many times. This sequence joins TRBV5-1 and TRBJ2-3; D is uncertain. V gave up 1 base and J gave up 0 bases, with 9 bases separating them. The CDR3 is 15 residues long. Germline V gene lookup returns CDR1 SGHRS and CDR2 YFSETQ. The CDR3 loop is CASSLMAESTDTQYF. The CDR3 DNA reads as TGCGCCAGCAGCTTGATGGCGGAAAGCACAGATACGCAGTATTTT.

This clonotype was seen repeatedly, ten times or more. The V and J genes are TRBV11-2 and TRBJ2-1; D remains ambiguous. The V end lost 2 bases, the J end lost 6 bases, and 11 bases lay between the germline ends. CDR1 and CDR2 (germline): SGHAT, FQNNGV. There are 14 residues in the CDR3. The CDR3 DNA reads TGTGCCAGCAGCTTATACATACGGAGCAATGAGCAGTTCTTC. It yields the protein CASSLYIRSNEQFF.

This chain uses TRBV6-5 with TRBJ1-2, with 7 positions matching TRBD1. Germline V CDR1 and CDR2: MNHEY, SVGAGI. V lost 6 bases and J lost 3; bases outside the gene matches: 4. The length of the CDR3 is 13 residues. The CDR3 DNA reads TGTGCCAGCAGCAGGGGGTCGGACTATGGCTACACCTTC. The encoded protein is CASSRGSDYGYTF.

The chain links TRBV28 to TRBJ1-2, with a possible D match to TRBD1 (6 bases). Germline V gene data show CDR1 as MDHEN and CDR2 as SYDVKM. The CDR3 is 14 residues long. The V end lost 6 bases, the J end lost 5 bases, and 16 bases lay between the germline ends. CDR3 DNA sequence: TGTGCCAGCAGATATACAGGGCTCCAGTATGGCTACACCTTC. As protein: CASRYTGLQYGYTF.

Points on this clonotype: A much larger clone sits a single nucleotide away, making a read error possible. The CDR3 nucleotides are TGTGCCAGCAGTGAATCGTGGGGGGTTGGCTACACCTTC. Its translation: CASSESWGVGYTF. This chain links TRBV6-1 with TRBJ1-2; D may be TRBD1 (5 bases). The CDR3 is 13 amino acids. Germline V lookup: CDR1 MNHNS, CDR2 SASEGT. V lost 2 bases and J 7 bases, leaving 11 bases between the germline ends.

This clonotype has ten or more counts. V and J are TRBV12-3 or TRBV12-4 and TRBJ1-5; D is unresolved. CDR3 length equals 15 residues. With 6 bases removed from V and 2 bases from J, the gap between germline ends came to 14 bases. The CDR3 coding sequence is TGTGCCAGCAGCCCCCGCTATCAGGGCAATCAGCCCCAGCATTTT. It specifies CASSPRYQGNQPQHF.

This clonotype was seen many times. This chain uses TRBV7-8 with TRBJ1-5, with D uncertain. Germline V gene data show CDR1 as SGHVS and CDR2 as FQNEAQ. The CDR3 runs to 14 residues. V dropped 1 base and J dropped 6 bases, with 10 bases sitting between them. The CDR3 sequence: CASSLDRGGQPQHF. DNA of the CDR3: TGTGCCAGCAGCTTAGACCGGGGTGGTCAGCCCCAGCATTTT.

By proportion, this clonotype is medium-sized. The gene calls are TRBV5-1 and TRBJ2-5; D is unresolved. This CDR3 is built from 12 residues. Per germline, CDR1 SGHRS and CDR2 YFSETQ. The V gene lost 0 bases and the J gene lost 5 bases, with 5 bases spanning the gap. CDR3 nucleotides: TGCGCCAGCAGCTTGGCCCTGGAGACCCAGTACTTC. Its translation: CASSLALETQYF. Based on the CDR3 plus reference TRBV5-1 and TRBJ2-5, the full variable domain is KAGVTQTPRYLIKTRGQQVTLSCSPISGHRSVSWYQQTPGQGLQFLFEYFSETQRNKGNFPGRFSGRQFSNSRSEMNVSTLELGDSALYLCASSLALETQYFGPGTRLLVL.

This clonotype was recorded many times. The chain employs TRBV5-4 and TRBJ2-3; D not resolved. The V gene's germline CDR1 is SGHNT and CDR2 YYREEE (reference sequence). The length of the CDR3 is 15 residues. The ends were cut back, 2 bases at V and 1 base at J, with 11 bases in the middle. CDR3 sequence reads: CASSFLSRGTDTQYF. For the CDR3, the DNA is TGTGCCAGCAGCTTCCTATCAAGGGGCACAGATACGCAGTATTTT.

This clonotype was counted at least ten times. The chain couples TRBV12-3 or TRBV12-4 to TRBJ1-2, with 8 bases matching TRBD1. J gave up 7 bases and V 2 bases, and 3 bases lay outside the gene matches. CDR3 length equals 13 residues. In DNA form, the CDR3 reads TGTGCCAGCAGTTTAATCGACAGGGGTGGCTACACCTTC. Translating gives CASSLIDRGGYTF.

This clonotype was seen ten or more times. The genes are TRBV3-1 and TRBJ2-1; D call uncertain. Germline V gene sequence: CDR1 LGHDT, CDR2 YNNKEL (reference sequence). The V and J ends lost 1 base and 0 bases respectively, with 7 bases between them. The CDR3 is made up of 15 amino acids. The DNA of the CDR3 is TGTGCCAGCAGCCAAGGACATTCCTCCTACAATGAGCAGTTCTTC. This sequence encodes CASSQGHSSYNEQFF.

This chain joins TRBV6-5 and TRBJ2-7; D call uncertain. The V end lost 5 bases, the J end lost 10 bases, and 15 bases lay between the germline ends. This CDR3 is built from 12 residues. Germline CDR1 is MNHEY and CDR2 is SVGAGI. The CDR3 region is CASSTDQTVQYF. CDR3 DNA: TGTGCCAGCAGTACGGATCAGACTGTACAGTACTTC.

This clonotype has ten or more counts. The chain carries TRBV10-3 and TRBJ2-2; D unclear. The germline V and J ends were trimmed by 11 bases and 3 bases, with 7 bases remaining between them. There are 11 residues in the CDR3. Germline V gives CDR1 ENHRY, CDR2 SYGVKD. The CDR3: CAVGYTGELFF. As DNA, the CDR3 is TGTGCCGTGGGCTACACCGGGGAGCTGTTTTTT.

In this sample, this clonotype turned up a few times. The chain joins TRBV7-9 to TRBJ2-1; TRBD2 might be the D (6 bases). CDR1 and CDR2 from the germline V gene are SEHNR and FQNEAQ (reference sequence). V lost 7 bases and J 0 bases, leaving 19 bases between the germline ends. CDR3 length equals 17 residues. CDR3 DNA: TGTGCCAGCATCCCTCCAGCGGGCCTAAGCTCCTACAATGAGCAGTTCTTC. It encodes CASIPPAGLSSYNEQFF.

In this sample, this clonotype turned up many times. The genes are TRBV19 and TRBJ1-6; 7 bases agree with TRBD1. The CDR3 is 15 residues long. Trimming at V came to 3 bases and at J to 6 bases, leaving 5 bases not matched to a gene. The V gene's germline CDR1 is LNHDA and CDR2 SQIVND (reference sequence). The CDR3 loop is CASSMRPGGNSPLHF. The CDR3 DNA follows: TGTGCCAGTAGTATGCGCCCAGGGGGTAATTCACCCCTCCACTTT.

This clonotype was observed many times. This chain joins TRBV7-8 and TRBJ1-2; D ambiguous. CDR3 size: 12 residues. With 1 base removed from V and 6 bases from J, the gap between germline ends came to 6 bases. CDR1 and CDR2 from the germline V gene are SGHVS and FQNEAQ. CDR3 in amino acids: CASSLGGNGYTF. The DNA of the CDR3 is TGTGCCAGCAGCTTAGGTGGTAATGGCTACACCTTC.